The 27 T cell receptor beta chains presented below share a single source sample, sequenced in a study of blood T cell repertoires in COVID-19. The table came from immunoSEQ multiplex PCR; TCRdb's copy has only in-frame clones and leaves some out. The table lists 150,000 to 200,000 clones, 75% to 90% of them singletons, with over 10% in the top ten. Input material: PBMCs or T cells enriched from blood (not recorded which). These receptors originate from an older woman who had recovered from COVID-19.

V usage is TRBV9 and J usage is TRBJ1-1, with D unclear. The ends were cut back, 0 bases at V and 6 bases at J, with 9 bases in the middle. CDR3 length: 13 amino acids. Germline V lookup: CDR1 SGDLS, CDR2 YYNGEE. The CDR3 here is CASSVAGLAEAFF. The CDR3 nucleotides are TGTGCCAGCAGCGTAGCAGGTCTGGCTGAAGCTTTCTTT.

The chain joins TRBV19 to TRBJ1-1; the D gene is possibly TRBD1 (6 bases). Between the trimmed V and J ends, which lost 5 bases and 5 bases, there was a span of 18 bases. The CDR3 is made up of 15 amino acids. CDR1 and CDR2 (germline): LNHDA, SQIVND (reference sequence). The CDR3 spells CASSFRTGRVTEAFF. The CDR3 DNA reads TGTGCCAGTAGTTTCCGAACAGGGAGGGTTACTGAAGCTTTCTTT.

The CDR3 nucleotides read TGCAGCGCCCCGGACTATTACAATGAGCAGTTCTTC. This codes for CSAPDYYNEQFF. This sequence joins TRBV29-1 and TRBJ2-1; a possible D gene is TRBD2 (6 bases). The V and J ends lost 7 bases and 4 bases respectively, with 11 bases between them. CDR3 length equals 12 residues. Germline CDR1 SQVTM, CDR2 ANQGSEA.

V and J are TRBV5-1 and TRBJ1-3; perhaps TRBD1 as D (6 bases). The V end was cut by 5 bases, the J end by 3 bases, with 15 bases between. CDR1 and CDR2 from the germline V gene are SGHRS and YFSETQ. This CDR3 region has 15 residues. The CDR3 DNA reads TGCGCCAGCAGGACGGGGGGCGCGGGTGGAAACACCATATATTTT. Its translation: CASRTGGAGGNTIYF.

The chain couples TRBV27 to TRBJ2-1, with 7 bases aligning to TRBD2. The V gene end was trimmed by 2 bases and the J gene end by 6 bases; junction bases not matched to a gene: 25. CDR1 is MNHEY and CDR2 is SMNVEV in the germline V gene (reference sequence). The CDR3 covers 21 residues. The CDR3 spells CASSLPRTGEAGFVSLNEQFF. Here the CDR3 DNA reads TGTGCCAGCAGTTTACCTCGGACCGGAGAAGCGGGGTTCGTGAGTCTCAATGAGCAGTTCTTC.

The rearrangement joins TRBV6-4 to TRBJ1-3; the match to TRBD1 covers 8 bases. V lost 6 bases to trimming and J lost 7 bases; unmatched junction nucleotides: 8. Germline assignment: CDR1 MRHNA and CDR2 SNTAGT. This CDR3 has 14 residues. This chain's CDR3 is CASRRTGPSNTIYF. The DNA of the CDR3 is TGTGCCAGCAGAAGGACAGGGCCGAGCAACACCATATATTTT.

This clone was counted only a few times. The V and J genes are TRBV2 and TRBJ2-7; 8 positions match TRBD2. The CDR3 has 15 residues. With 5 bases clipped from V and 0 bases from J, the junction kept 6 bases outside the gene matches. Germline V gene lookup returns CDR1 SNHLY and CDR2 FYNNEI. The CDR3 DNA sequence: TGTGCCAGCAGTCAAAGCGGGAGTGACTCCTACGAGCAGTACTTC. Its protein is CASSQSGSDSYEQYF. The complete variable domain, with remaining parts taken from reference TRBV2 and TRBJ2-7, reads EPEVTQTPSHQVTQMGQEVILRCVPISNHLYFYWYRQILGQKVEFLVSFYNNEISEKSEIFDDQFSVERPDGSNFTLKIRSTKLEDSAMYFCASSQSGSDSYEQYFGPGTRLTVT.

This chain connects TRBV28 to TRBJ1-2; tentative D call: TRBD1 (5 bases). The CDR3 length is 12 residues. CDR1 and CDR2 from the germline V gene are MDHEN and SYDVKM. Trimming stripped 9 bases from V and 2 bases from J, with 10 bases between. The CDR3 nucleotides are TGTGCCAGTCACCAGGGAAACTATGGCTACACCTTC. It specifies CASHQGNYGYTF.

J is TRBJ2-1 and V is TRBV5-1, with D unresolved. Germline CDR1 is SGHRS and CDR2 is YFSETQ. V was clipped by 2 bases and J by 0 bases, with 12 bases between them. The CDR3 runs 16 residues. The chain's CDR3 is CASSLGGPISYNEQFF. In nucleotides, the CDR3 is TGCGCCAGCAGCTTAGGCGGTCCTATCTCCTACAATGAGCAGTTCTTC. Supplemented by reference TRBV5-1 and TRBJ2-1, the full variable domain reads KAGVTQTPRYLIKTRGQQVTLSCSPISGHRSVSWYQQTPGQGLQFLFEYFSETQRNKGNFPGRFSGRQFSNSRSEMNVSTLELGDSALYLCASSLGGPISYNEQFFGPGTRLTVL.

The chain carries TRBV6-6 and TRBJ1-2; TRBD1 matches 8 bases. Per the germline V gene, CDR1 is MNHNY and CDR2 is SVGAGI (reference sequence). J was trimmed by 6 bases and V by 6 bases; bases with no gene match: 6. The CDR3 covers 13 residues. CDR3 loop: CASRDQGANGYTF. The CDR3 DNA is TGTGCCAGCAGAGACCAGGGGGCAAATGGCTACACCTTC.

The V and J genes are TRBV5-1 and TRBJ2-7, with 11 bases that match TRBD2. The V segment lost 0 bases and the J segment 7 bases; nucleotides outside the gene matches: 6. The CDR3 is made up of 15 amino acids. Germline CDR1 and CDR2: SGHRS and YFSETQ. DNA for the CDR3: TGCGCCAGCAGCTTGGGCCTAGCGGGAGGTCGTGAGCAGTACTTC. The encoded protein is CASSLGLAGGREQYF. Supplemented by reference TRBV5-1 and TRBJ2-7, the full variable domain reads KAGVTQTPRYLIKTRGQQVTLSCSPISGHRSVSWYQQTPGQGLQFLFEYFSETQRNKGNFPGRFSGRQFSNSRSEMNVSTLELGDSALYLCASSLGLAGGREQYFGPGTRLTVT.

The chain joins TRBV7-9 to TRBJ1-1, with 8 bases identical to TRBD1. This CDR3 has 14 residues. The germline gives CDR1 SEHNR, CDR2 FQNEAQ (reference sequence). Unmatched junction bases numbered 1, after V lost 0 bases and J lost 4 bases. The CDR3 coding sequence is TGTGCCAGCAGCTTAGCAACAGGGGGCACTGAAGCTTTCTTT. Its protein product is CASSLATGGTEAFF.

This chain uses TRBV29-1 with TRBJ1-2; 8 nucleotides align to TRBD1. The CDR3 loop spans 12 amino acids. Germline V CDR1 and CDR2: SQVTM, ANQGSEA. V dropped 5 bases and J dropped 5; count of bases not matched to a gene: 4. CDR3 sequence: CSVSTGEYGYTF. CDR3 in DNA: TGCAGCGTTTCGACAGGGGAATATGGCTACACCTTC. The full variable domain, with the rest looked up from reference TRBV29-1 and TRBJ1-2, is SAVISQKPSRDICQRGTSLTIQCQVDSQVTMMFWYRQQPGQSLTLIATANQGSEATYESGFVIDKFPISRPNLTFSTLTVSNMSPEDSSIYLCSVSTGEYGYTFGSGTRLTVV.

The V and J genes are TRBV29-1 and TRBJ2-7; TRBD1 might be the D (6 bases). V shed 0 bases and J shed 3 bases, with 6 bases lying between them. The CDR3 has 12 residues. CDR1 SQVTM and CDR2 ANQGSEA come from the germline V gene. DNA for the CDR3: TGCAGCGTTGAAGAGACAGGCTACGAGCAGTACTTC. Its translation: CSVEETGYEQYF.

CDR3 sequence reads: CATLSGRAGSDTQYF. The CDR3 DNA reads TGTGCCACCCTTAGCGGGAGGGCAGGTTCAGATACGCAGTATTTT. This sequence joins TRBV28 and TRBJ2-3, with 11 nucleotides matching TRBD2. Germline-derived CDR1 and CDR2 are MDHEN and SYDVKM. The V and J ends lost 10 bases and 4 bases, in that order; junction bases with no gene match: 10. The CDR3 extends over 15 amino acids.

The chain recombines TRBV2 with TRBJ1-1; D is unresolved. Trimming left V 1 base short and J 4 bases short, with 7 bases between. From germline, CDR1 is SNHLY and CDR2 FYNNEI. This CDR3 is 13 amino acids long. The CDR3 region has the DNA TGTGCCAGCAGTGAAGTGCGATCCACTGAAGCTTTCTTT. Translation gives CASSEVRSTEAFF.

This chain uses TRBV7-6 with TRBJ1-6; unclear D gene. There are 15 residues in the CDR3. The V gene's germline CDR1 is SGHVS and CDR2 FNYEAQ. Trimming stripped 5 bases from V and 14 bases from J, with 22 bases between. The CDR3 loop is CASSPAVGHLKALHF. CDR3 sequence (DNA): TGTGCCAGCAGCCCCGCGGTTGGTCATCTTAAGGCCCTCCACTTT.

The V gene is TRBV28, the J gene TRBJ2-3; the match to TRBD2 covers 11 bases. CDR3 length: 16 amino acids. V lost 5 bases to trimming and J lost 6 bases; unmatched junction nucleotides: 10. Germline assignment: CDR1 MDHEN and CDR2 SYDVKM. CDR3 DNA: TGTGCCAGCAGTGGTACCCTAGCGGGAGGAGAGGATACGCAGTATTTT. This codes for CASSGTLAGGEDTQYF.

The chain employs TRBV3-1 (or the pseudogene TRBV3-2) and TRBJ1-2, with a tentative D call TRBD1 (5 bases). The CDR3 covers 13 residues. Trimming left V 1 base short and J 8 bases short, with 11 bases between. Germline assignment: CDR1 LGHDT and CDR2 YNNKEL (reference sequence). CDR3 coding DNA: TGTGCCAGCAGCCAAGTCTCGGGGGGAGGCTACACCTTC. This sequence encodes CASSQVSGGGYTF.

This sequence joins TRBV2 and TRBJ1-3, with D tentatively TRBD1 (5 bases). V lost 2 bases to trimming and J lost 6 bases, with 11 bases between them. Germline loops: CDR1 SNHLY, CDR2 FYNNEI. This CDR3 is built from 14 residues. CDR3 protein: CASSESRTLNTIYF. In DNA, the CDR3 is TGTGCCAGCAGTGAAAGTCGGACACTAAACACCATATATTTT.

The chain has TRBV10-2 and TRBJ2-7; 11 bases are shared with TRBD2. The CDR3 loop spans 15 amino acids. The ends lost 6 bases at V and 0 bases at J; junction bases unmatched: 4. The germline CDR1 and CDR2 sequences are WSHSY and SAAADI. The CDR3 DNA sequence: TGCGCCAGCAGGGCTAGCGGGGGGTTCTCCTACGAGCAGTACTTC. Its protein product is CASRASGGFSYEQYF.

The chain recombines TRBV2 with TRBJ1-6; the D gene is possibly TRBD1 (5 bases). In germline, CDR1 is SNHLY, CDR2 FYNNEI. The CDR3 is 15 residues long. V lost 6 bases, J lost 9 bases, and 18 bases lay in between. The CDR3 DNA reads TGTGCCAGCAGCCGTCCCCCCGCGGGGGGTTCACCCCTCCACTTT. Its protein is CASSRPPAGGSPLHF.

The V gene is TRBV10-1, the J gene TRBJ2-5; D not certain. CDR1 and CDR2 from the germline V gene are WNHNN and SYGVQD (reference sequence). V lost 2 bases and J lost 5, with 9 bases in between. This CDR3 is built from 13 residues. The CDR3 loop reads CASSEAGYETQYF. In DNA form, the CDR3 reads TGCGCCAGCAGTGAGGCAGGCTATGAGACCCAGTACTTC.

J is TRBJ2-5 and V is TRBV19, with TRBD2 as a possible D gene (6 bases). The CDR3 loop spans 12 amino acids. Germline V gene data show CDR1 as LNHDA and CDR2 as SQIVND (reference sequence). Trimming took off 2 bases at V and 5 bases at J, with 6 bases between the two ends. For the CDR3, the DNA is TGTGCCAGTAGTATACGGGGGGAGACCCAGTACTTC. This codes for CASSIRGETQYF. Full variable domain (remainder filled in from reference TRBV19 and TRBJ2-5): DGGITQSPKYLFRKEGQNVTLSCEQNLNHDAMYWYRQDPGQGLRLIYYSQIVNDFQKGDIAEGYSVSREKKESFPLTVTSAQKNPTAFYLCASSIRGETQYFGPGTRLLVL.

The rearrangement joins TRBV11-2 to TRBJ2-3; no definite D call. The CDR3 is 12 amino acids. Germline CDR1 is SGHAT and CDR2 is FQNNGV. Trimming took off 5 bases at V and 5 bases at J, with 8 bases between the two ends. DNA for the CDR3: TGTGCCAGCAGCGTCAGTCTAGATACGCAGTATTTT. It specifies CASSVSLDTQYF.

The chain employs TRBV9 and TRBJ1-1; 8 positions match TRBD1. V shed 3 bases and J 4 bases; nucleotides not matched to a gene: 17. The CDR3 contains 18 residues. The germline CDR1 and CDR2 sequences are SGDLS and YYNGEE. Written as DNA, the CDR3 is TGTGCCAGCAGCGCTACCCACCGGACAGGGCGTGGGAGCACTGAAGCTTTCTTT. Its protein is CASSATHRTGRGSTEAFF.

The chain uses TRBV23-1 and TRBJ2-6; the D gene is possibly TRBD2 (5 bases). TRBV23-1 falls under the ORF class, with uncertain function. There are 17 residues in the CDR3. V lost 6 bases and J 0 bases, leaving 15 bases between the germline ends. The CDR3 is CASSEGSLISGANVLTF. The CDR3 coding sequence is TGCGCCAGCAGCGAGGGTAGTCTGATCTCTGGGGCCAACGTCCTGACTTTC.